This TCR beta chain was sequenced for a study of CD8 T cells in Susac syndrome. Trimming left V 4 bases short and J 5 bases short, with 10 bases between. Germline-derived CDR1 and CDR2 are LNHNV and YYDKDF (reference sequence). The CDR3 is 13 amino acids. Reverse transcription of 0.5 to 1 ug RNA used random hexamers. MiXCR, applied by TCRdb to the immunoSEQ multiplex PCR reads, yields one record per CDR3 protein. In the table there are about 300,000 distinct CDR3 sequences, approximately 84% of which are singletons. The clonotype was recovered from a human donor with multiple sclerosis. The sequenced sample was CD8+ T cells from PBMCs. The chain recombines TRBV15 with TRBJ2-3; tentatively, D is TRBD2 (5 bases). In DNA form, the CDR3 reads TGTGCCACCAGCAATCCCCGGGGAGATACGCAGTATTTT. It yields the protein CATSNPRGDTQYF.